This T cell receptor beta chain was sequenced in a study of T cells after yellow fever vaccination. V gave up 1 base and J gave up 9 bases; unmatched junction bases: 14. Germline CDR1 reads DFQATT; CDR2 reads SNEGSKA (reference sequence). CDR3 size: 17 residues. MiXCR, applied by TCRdb to the 5' RACE reads, yields one record per CDR3 protein. The sample holds just under 600,000 distinct CDR3 sequences; approximately 15% are singletons and the top ten take over 12%. The sequences come from PBMCs, collected on the day of the yellow fever booster vaccination. V and J are TRBV20-1 and TRBJ2-1, with TRBD2 matching 11 bases. The sequence came from a man aged 25-45 years who received the YFV17D yellow fever vaccine. The CDR3 DNA sequence: TGCAGTGCTAGAGCCCTCCTGACTAGCGGGAATGTCGGTGAGCAGTTCTTC. Amino acid sequence: CSARALLTSGNVGEQFF.